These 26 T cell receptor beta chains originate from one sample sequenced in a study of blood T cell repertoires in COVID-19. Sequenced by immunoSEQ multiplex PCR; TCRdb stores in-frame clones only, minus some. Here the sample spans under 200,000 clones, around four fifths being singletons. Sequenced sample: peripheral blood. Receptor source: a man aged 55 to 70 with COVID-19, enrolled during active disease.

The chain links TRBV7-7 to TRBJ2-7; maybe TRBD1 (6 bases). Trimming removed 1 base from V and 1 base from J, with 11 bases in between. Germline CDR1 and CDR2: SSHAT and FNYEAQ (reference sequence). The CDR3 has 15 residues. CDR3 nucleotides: TGTGCCAGCAGCTTAGGGCAGGGGATTTCCTACGAGCAGTACTTC. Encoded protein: CASSLGQGISYEQYF.

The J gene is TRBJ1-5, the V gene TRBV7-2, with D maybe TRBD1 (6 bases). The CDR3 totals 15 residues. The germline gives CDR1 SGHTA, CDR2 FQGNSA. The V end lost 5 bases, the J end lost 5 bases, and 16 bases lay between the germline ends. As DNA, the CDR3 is TGTGCCAGCAGCCTCTTTACAGGGCGGGATCAGCCCCAGCATTTT. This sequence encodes CASSLFTGRDQPQHF.

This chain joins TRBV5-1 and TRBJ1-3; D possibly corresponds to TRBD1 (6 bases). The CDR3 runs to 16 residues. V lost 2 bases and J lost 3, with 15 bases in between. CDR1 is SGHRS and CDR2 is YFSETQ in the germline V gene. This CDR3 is CASSFAGGSYGNTIYF. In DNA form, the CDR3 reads TGCGCCAGCAGCTTTGCGGGGGGCTCATATGGAAACACCATATATTTT.

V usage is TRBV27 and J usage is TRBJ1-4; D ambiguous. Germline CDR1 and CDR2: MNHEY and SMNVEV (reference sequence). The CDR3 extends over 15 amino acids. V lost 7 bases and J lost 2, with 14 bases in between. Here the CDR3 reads CASKYQTGTNEKLFF. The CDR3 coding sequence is TGTGCCAGCAAGTACCAAACGGGGACTAATGAAAAACTGTTTTTT.

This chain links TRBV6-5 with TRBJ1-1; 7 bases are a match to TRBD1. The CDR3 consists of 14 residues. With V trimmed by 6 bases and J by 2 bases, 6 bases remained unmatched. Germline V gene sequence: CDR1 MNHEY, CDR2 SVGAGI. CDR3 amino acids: CASSRDRYNTEAFF. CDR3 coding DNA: TGTGCCAGCAGCCGGGACAGATATAACACTGAAGCTTTCTTT.

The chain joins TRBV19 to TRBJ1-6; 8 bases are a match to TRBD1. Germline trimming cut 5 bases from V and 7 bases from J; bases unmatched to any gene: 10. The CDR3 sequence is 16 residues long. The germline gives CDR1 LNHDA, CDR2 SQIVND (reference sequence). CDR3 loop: CASSLAGQGENSPLHF. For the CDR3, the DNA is TGTGCCAGTAGTCTCGCCGGACAGGGTGAGAATTCACCCCTCCACTTT.

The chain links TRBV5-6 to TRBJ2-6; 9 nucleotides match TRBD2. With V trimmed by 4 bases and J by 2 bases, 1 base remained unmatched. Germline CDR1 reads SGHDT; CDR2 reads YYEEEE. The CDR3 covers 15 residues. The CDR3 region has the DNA TGTGCCAGCAGCCGCGGGGGGGCTGGGGCCAACGTCCTGACTTTC. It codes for CASSRGGAGANVLTF.

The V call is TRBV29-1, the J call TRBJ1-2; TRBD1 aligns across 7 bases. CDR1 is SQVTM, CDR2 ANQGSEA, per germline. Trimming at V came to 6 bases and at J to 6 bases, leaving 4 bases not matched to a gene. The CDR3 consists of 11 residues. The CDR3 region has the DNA TGCAGCGTACAGGGGCGAGATGGCTACACCTTC. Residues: CSVQGRDGYTF.

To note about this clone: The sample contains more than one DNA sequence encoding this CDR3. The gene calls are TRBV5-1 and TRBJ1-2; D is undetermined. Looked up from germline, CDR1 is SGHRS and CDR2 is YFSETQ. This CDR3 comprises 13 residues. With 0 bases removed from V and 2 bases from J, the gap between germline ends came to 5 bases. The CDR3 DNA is TGCGCCAGCAGCTTGGAACAGAACTATGGCTACACCTTC. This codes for CASSLEQNYGYTF.

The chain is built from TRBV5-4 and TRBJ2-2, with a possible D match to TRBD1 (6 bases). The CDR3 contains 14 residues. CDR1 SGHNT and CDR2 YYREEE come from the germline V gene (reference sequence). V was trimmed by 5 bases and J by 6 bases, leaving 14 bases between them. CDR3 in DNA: TGTGCCAGCAGTTTGAGACAGGCGGCCGGGGAGCTGTTTTTT. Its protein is CASSLRQAAGELFF. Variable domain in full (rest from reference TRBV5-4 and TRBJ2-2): ETGVTQSPTHLIKTRGQQVTLRCSSQSGHNTVSWYQQALGQGPQFIFQYYREEENGRGNFPPRFSGLQFPNYSSELNVNALELDDSALYLCASSLRQAAGELFFGEGSRLTVL.

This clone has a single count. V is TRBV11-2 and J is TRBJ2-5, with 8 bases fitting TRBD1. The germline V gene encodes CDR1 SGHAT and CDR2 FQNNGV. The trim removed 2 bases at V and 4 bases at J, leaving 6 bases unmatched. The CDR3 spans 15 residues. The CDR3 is CASSLSTGGGETQYF. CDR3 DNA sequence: TGTGCCAGCAGCTTATCAACAGGGGGAGGAGAGACCCAGTACTTC.

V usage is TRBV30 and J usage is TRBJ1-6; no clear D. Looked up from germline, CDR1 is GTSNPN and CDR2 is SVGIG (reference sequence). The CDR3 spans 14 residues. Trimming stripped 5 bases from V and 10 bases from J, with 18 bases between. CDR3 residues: CAWGAESALSPLHF. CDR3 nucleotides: TGTGCCTGGGGTGCAGAATCCGCCCTGTCACCCCTCCACTTT. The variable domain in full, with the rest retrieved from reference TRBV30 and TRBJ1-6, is SQTIHQWPATLVQPVGSPLSLECTVEGTSNPNLYWYRQAAGRGLQLLFYSVGIGQISSEVPQNLSASRPQDRQFILSSKKLLLSDSGFYLCAWGAESALSPLHFGNGTRLTVT.

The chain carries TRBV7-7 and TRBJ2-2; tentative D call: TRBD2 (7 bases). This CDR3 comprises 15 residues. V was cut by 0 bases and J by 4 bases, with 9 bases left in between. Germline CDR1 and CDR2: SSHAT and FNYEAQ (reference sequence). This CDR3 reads CASSLARGATGELFF. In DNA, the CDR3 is TGTGCCAGCAGCTTAGCCCGGGGGGCCACCGGGGAGCTGTTTTTT.

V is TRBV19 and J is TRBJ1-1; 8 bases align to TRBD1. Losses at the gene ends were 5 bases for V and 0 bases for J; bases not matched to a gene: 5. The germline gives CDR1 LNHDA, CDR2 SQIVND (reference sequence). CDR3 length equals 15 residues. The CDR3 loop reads CASSLRQGLNTEAFF. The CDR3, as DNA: TGTGCCAGTAGTCTCAGACAGGGGTTGAACACTGAAGCTTTCTTT. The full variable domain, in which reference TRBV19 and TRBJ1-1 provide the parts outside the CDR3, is DGGITQSPKYLFRKEGQNVTLSCEQNLNHDAMYWYRQDPGQGLRLIYYSQIVNDFQKGDIAEGYSVSREKKESFPLTVTSAQKNPTAFYLCASSLRQGLNTEAFFGQGTRLTVV.

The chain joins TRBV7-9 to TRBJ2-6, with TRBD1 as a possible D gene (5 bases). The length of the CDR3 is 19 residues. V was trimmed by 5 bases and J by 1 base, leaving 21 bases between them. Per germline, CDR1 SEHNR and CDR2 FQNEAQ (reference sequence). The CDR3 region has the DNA TGTGCCAGCAGCAGAAGGACACAGAAGCTAAGGTCTGGGGCCAACGTCCTGACTTTC. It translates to CASSRRTQKLRSGANVLTF.

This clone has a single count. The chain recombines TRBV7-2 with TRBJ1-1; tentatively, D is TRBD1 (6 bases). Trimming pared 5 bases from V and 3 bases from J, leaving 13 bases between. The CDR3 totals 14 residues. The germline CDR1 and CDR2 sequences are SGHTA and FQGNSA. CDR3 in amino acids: CASSLTGTDTEAFF. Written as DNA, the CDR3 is TGTGCCAGCAGCCTTACAGGGACGGACACTGAAGCTTTCTTT.

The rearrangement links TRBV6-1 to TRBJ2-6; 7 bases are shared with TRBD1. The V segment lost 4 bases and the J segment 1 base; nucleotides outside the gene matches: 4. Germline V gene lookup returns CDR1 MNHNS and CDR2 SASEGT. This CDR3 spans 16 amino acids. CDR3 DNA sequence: TGTGCCAGCAGTGGTCGACAGGGTTCTGGGGCCAACGTCCTGACTTTC. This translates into CASSGRQGSGANVLTF.

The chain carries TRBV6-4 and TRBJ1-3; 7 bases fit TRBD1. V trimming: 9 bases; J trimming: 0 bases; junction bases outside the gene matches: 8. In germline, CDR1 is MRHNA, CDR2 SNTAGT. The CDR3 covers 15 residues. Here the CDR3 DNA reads TGTGCCAGAACGACAGGGCCGTTCTCTGGAAACACCATATATTTT. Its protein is CARTTGPFSGNTIYF.

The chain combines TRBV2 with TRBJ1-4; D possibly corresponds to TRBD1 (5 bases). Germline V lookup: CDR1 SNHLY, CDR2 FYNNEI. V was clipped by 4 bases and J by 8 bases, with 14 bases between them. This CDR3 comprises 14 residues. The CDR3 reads CASSVSQGGEKLFF. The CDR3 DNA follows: TGTGCCAGCAGTGTGTCCCAGGGTGGCGAAAAACTGTTTTTT.

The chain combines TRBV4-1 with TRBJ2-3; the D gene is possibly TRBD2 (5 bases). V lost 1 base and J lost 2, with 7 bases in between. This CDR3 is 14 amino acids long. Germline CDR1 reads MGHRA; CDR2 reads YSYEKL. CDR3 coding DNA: TGCGCCAGCAGCCAAGGGCTAGCCACAGATACGCAGTATTTT. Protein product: CASSQGLATDTQYF.

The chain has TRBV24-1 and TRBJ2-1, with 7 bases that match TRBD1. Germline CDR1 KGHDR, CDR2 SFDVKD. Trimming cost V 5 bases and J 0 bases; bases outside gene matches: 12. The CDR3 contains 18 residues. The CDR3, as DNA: TGTGCCACCAGTGGATACCCCAGGGACAGCGACTCCTACAATGAGCAGTTCTTC. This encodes CATSGYPRDSDSYNEQFF.

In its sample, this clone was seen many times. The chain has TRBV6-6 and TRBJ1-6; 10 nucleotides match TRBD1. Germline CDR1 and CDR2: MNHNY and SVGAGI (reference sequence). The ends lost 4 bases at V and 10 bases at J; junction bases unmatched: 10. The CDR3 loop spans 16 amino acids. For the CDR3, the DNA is TGTGCCAGCAGTTCTGATAGGACAGGGGGAAGGTCACCCCTCCACTTT. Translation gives CASSSDRTGGRSPLHF.

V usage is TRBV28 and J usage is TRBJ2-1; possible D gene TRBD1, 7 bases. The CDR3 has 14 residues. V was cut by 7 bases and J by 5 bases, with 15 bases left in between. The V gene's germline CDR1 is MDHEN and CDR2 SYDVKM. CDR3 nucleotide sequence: TGTGCCAGCATCGGGGGACAGCTTCACAATGAGCAGTTCTTC. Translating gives CASIGGQLHNEQFF.

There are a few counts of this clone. CDR3: CATTDSVGNTIYF. The DNA for the CDR3 is TGCGCCACCACCGACTCCGTCGGAAACACCATATATTTT. The chain uses TRBV10-1 and TRBJ1-3; D uncertain. CDR1 is WNHNN, CDR2 SYGVQD, per germline (reference sequence). V was cut by 10 bases and J by 4 bases, with 14 bases left in between. The CDR3 sequence is 13 residues long.

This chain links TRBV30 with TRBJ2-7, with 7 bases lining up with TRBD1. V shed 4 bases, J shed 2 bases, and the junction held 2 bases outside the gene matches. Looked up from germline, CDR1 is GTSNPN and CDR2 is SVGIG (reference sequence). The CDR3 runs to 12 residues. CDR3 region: CAWTGTAYEQYF. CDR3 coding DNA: TGTGCCTGGACCGGGACAGCCTACGAGCAGTACTTC. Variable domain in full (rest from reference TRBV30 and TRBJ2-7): SQTIHQWPATLVQPVGSPLSLECTVEGTSNPNLYWYRQAAGRGLQLLFYSVGIGQISSEVPQNLSASRPQDRQFILSSKKLLLSDSGFYLCAWTGTAYEQYFGPGTRLTVT.

The CDR3 loop is CASSQAGFASEDTQYF. DNA for the CDR3: TGTGCCAGCAGCCAAGCCGGCTTCGCAAGCGAGGATACGCAGTATTTT. The genes are TRBV4-2 and TRBJ2-3; D ambiguous. Germline CDR1 is LGHNA and CDR2 is YNFKEQ. This CDR3 region has 16 residues. Trimming removed 1 base at V and 6 bases at J, with 17 bases between.